This TCR beta chain was recorded in a study of blood T cell repertoires in COVID-19. Across the study: The cDNA or gDNA used as material had been derived from T cells, B-cell-depleted T cells, or PBMCs.

As originally analysed: From reference gene primer amplification, estimates of nucleated cell counts were derived. TCRdb keeps only in-frame clones here, not all; method: immunoSEQ multiplex PCR. V and J calls and clone size are copied from that table; D and trimming were computed from the DNA. This sample has more than 25,000 clones, with around 86% found just once. The ends were cut back, 5 bases at V and 3 bases at J, with 13 bases in the middle. CDR3 size: 14 residues. Germline assignment: CDR1 SEHNR and CDR2 FQNEAQ (reference sequence). The sequencing sample was made of peripheral blood. The clonotype originates from a man between 45 and 60 years old with active COVID-19. The chain uses TRBV7-9 and TRBJ1-1; maybe TRBD1 (6 bases). The CDR3 coding sequence is TGTGCCAGCAGCCCATCAGGACAGCACACTGAAGCTTTCTTT. This sequence encodes CASSPSGQHTEAFF.